This paragraph reports one T cell receptor beta chain. The data derive from a study of blood T cell repertoires in COVID-19. Across the study: Donors in the United States, Italy and Spain gave samples during acute or convalescent COVID-19. The cDNA or gDNA used as material had been derived from T cells, B-cell-depleted T cells, or PBMCs.

Trimming stripped 5 bases from V and 4 bases from J, with 14 bases between. The CDR3 spans 13 residues. Germline V gene lookup returns CDR1 GTSNPN and CDR2 SVGIG (reference sequence). In the study's own analysis: Cell counts per sample came from amplifying reference gene primers. Using immunoSEQ multiplex PCR, the repertoire was profiled, and TCRdb retains in-frame clones only, with some absent. V and J calls and clone size are copied from that table; D and trimming were computed from the DNA. The sample contains 100,000 to 140,000 clones, approximately 88% of which appear only once. The genes are TRBV30 and TRBJ1-1; possibly TRBD1 for D (6 bases). The TCR sequence derives from a man aged 40-49 years with active or convalescent COVID-19. What was sequenced was peripheral blood. CDR3 region: CAWSRGGGTEAFF. The CDR3 DNA is TGTGCCTGGTCCCGTGGGGGCGGCACTGAAGCTTTCTTT.